Listed below are T cell receptor beta chains from one sample, sequenced in a study of blood T cells in healthy people across ages. MiXCR, applied by TCRdb to the 5' RACE reads, yields one record per CDR3 protein. The data contain 1.8 million or so distinct CDR3 sequences, more than 35% of them singletons. Source material: blood. All receptors come from a human donor in good health. CDR3s leave out the opening cysteine and the closing phenylalanine or tryptophan.

v_call cdr3_aa
TRBV6-2/TRBV6-3 ASSTRLKVPDGTQY
TRBV7-9 ASSPHYETQY
TRBV28 ASSPSGRGQSTDTQY
TRBV20-1 SARDRFTDTQY
TRBV20-1 SARGPMNNEQF
TRBV12-5 ASAQRQGADEQY
TRBV3-1 ASSQGVGGYYEQY
TRBV9 ASSRGGYDGYT
TRBV29-1 SAGPGTDTEAF
TRBV20-1 SAITPGQGNQPQH
TRBV29-1 SVEGATPSTDTQY
TRBV9 ASSDDRDRVQETQF
TRBV10-3 AISELGPQPQH
TRBV2 ASREGHSLAPYQETQY
TRBV10-3 ATSTVLSGNTEAF